A single sample is the source of the 24 T cell receptor beta chains below, sequenced in a study of blood T cell repertoires in COVID-19. Profiling relied on immunoSEQ multiplex PCR, and the TCRdb table lists in-frame clones only, not all of them. Found here are 250,000 or so clones, less than 90% of them singletons; the top ten hold 1.5% to 1.9%. The sequencing sample was made of peripheral blood. The source of these receptors is a woman aged 40 to 50 who had recovered from COVID-19.

V is TRBV28 and J is TRBJ2-3; D is unresolved. The ends were cut back, 6 bases at V and 4 bases at J, with 11 bases in the middle. CDR1 MDHEN and CDR2 SYDVKM come from the germline V gene. This CDR3 region has 13 residues. CDR3 sequence: CASRAGVPDTQYF. The CDR3 nucleotides are TGTGCCAGCAGGGCTGGAGTGCCAGATACGCAGTATTTT.

J is TRBJ2-1 and V is TRBV11-2; 13 bases map to TRBD2. The CDR3 runs 15 residues. The V and J ends lost 5 bases and 8 bases, in that order; junction bases with no gene match: 6. Germline CDR1 is SGHAT and CDR2 is FQNNGV. The CDR3 sequence is CASSNRLAGGHEQFF. The DNA for the CDR3 is TGTGCCAGCAGCAATCGACTAGCGGGGGGCCATGAGCAGTTCTTC.

The chain employs TRBV19 and TRBJ1-2; D is uncertain. Trimming removed 5 bases from V and 1 base from J, with 14 bases in between. The CDR3 spans 15 residues. Germline V gives CDR1 LNHDA, CDR2 SQIVND (reference sequence). CDR3 region: CASSPEGTFNYGYTF. Written as DNA, the CDR3 is TGTGCCAGTAGTCCAGAGGGCACTTTTAACTATGGCTACACCTTC.

The chain recombines TRBV18 with TRBJ1-1, with D perhaps matching TRBD1 (6 bases). Germline V gene lookup returns CDR1 KGHSH and CDR2 LQKENI. V gave up 6 bases and J gave up 1 base, with 18 bases separating them. CDR3 length equals 16 residues. The CDR3 loop is CASSPLQGKGNTEAFF. The DNA for the CDR3 is TGTGCCAGCTCGCCTCTACAGGGTAAAGGGAACACTGAAGCTTTCTTT.

The chain links TRBV10-2 to TRBJ2-7; possibly TRBD2 for D (6 bases). The CDR3 totals 14 residues. V was shortened by 5 bases and J by 7 bases, with 18 bases between the two germline ends. Per germline, CDR1 WSHSY and CDR2 SAAADI. For the CDR3, the DNA is TGCGCCAGCAGTTCCGGGAGCCACCTGGGAGAGCAGTACTTC. Residues: CASSSGSHLGEQYF.

This clone was counted only a few times. V usage is TRBV27 and J usage is TRBJ1-5, with D possibly being TRBD1 (6 bases). The CDR3 covers 15 residues. The germline V and J ends were trimmed by 3 bases and 4 bases, with 13 bases remaining between them. Germline V CDR1 and CDR2: MNHEY, SMNVEV (reference sequence). CDR3 sequence (DNA): TGTGCCAGCAGTTTCTCCGCACAGGGAAATCAGCCCCAGCATTTT. Protein product: CASSFSAQGNQPQHF.

The CDR3 loop is CASRTLGEGGGQPQHF. CDR3 DNA: TGTGCCAGCAGAACCCTCGGGGAGGGAGGGGGTCAGCCCCAGCATTTT. The chain uses TRBV28 and TRBJ1-5, with a weak D call TRBD1 (6 bases). Germline V gives CDR1 MDHEN, CDR2 SYDVKM. The V and J ends lost 6 bases and 6 bases respectively, with 21 bases between them. The CDR3 covers 16 residues. Full variable domain (rest looked up from reference TRBV28 and TRBJ1-5): DVKVTQSSRYLVKRTGEKVFLECVQDMDHENMFWYRQDPGLGLRLIYFSYDVKMKEKGDIPEGYSVSREKKERFSLILESASTNQTSMYLCASRTLGEGGGQPQHFGDGTRLSIL.

This clone was seen more than once but under ten times. The chain uses TRBV7-9 and TRBJ1-3; maybe TRBD1 (5 bases). V dropped 3 bases and J dropped 0 bases, with 18 bases sitting between them. Germline lookup yields CDR1 SEHNR and CDR2 FQNEAQ (reference sequence). The CDR3 length is 18 residues. Here the CDR3 reads CASSFKIEGTTSGNTIYF. DNA for the CDR3: TGTGCCAGCAGCTTTAAAATAGAGGGGACTACCTCTGGAAACACCATATATTTT.

The chain employs TRBV19 and TRBJ1-2, with 9 bases fitting TRBD1. Germline V gives CDR1 LNHDA, CDR2 SQIVND (reference sequence). With V trimmed by 7 bases and J by 3 bases, 9 bases remained unmatched. The CDR3 is 15 amino acids. CDR3: CASIGVNRGHYGYTF. The DNA of the CDR3 is TGTGCCAGTATAGGTGTGAACAGGGGGCACTATGGCTACACCTTC.

V gene TRBV5-4 combines with J gene TRBJ1-4; the match to TRBD1 covers 9 bases. Germline-derived CDR1 and CDR2 are SGHNT and YYREEE (reference sequence). The CDR3 loop spans 16 amino acids. Trimming cost V 0 bases and J 9 bases; bases outside gene matches: 9. The chain's CDR3 is CASSLDRGQAKKKLFF. The CDR3 DNA follows: TGTGCCAGCAGCTTGGACAGGGGGCAGGCGAAGAAAAAACTGTTTTTT.

The chain links TRBV5-1 to TRBJ1-6; 10 nucleotides agree with TRBD1. The CDR3 totals 17 residues. CDR1 is SGHRS, CDR2 YFSETQ, per germline. Losses at the gene ends were 4 bases for V and 5 bases for J; bases not matched to a gene: 9. CDR3 sequence reads: CASSPGTGALDNSPLHF. CDR3 bases: TGCGCCAGCAGCCCGGGGACAGGGGCCCTTGATAATTCACCCCTCCACTTT.

This clone showed up just a few times. This chain connects TRBV19 to TRBJ2-2, with D possibly matching TRBD1 (5 bases). The CDR3 extends over 13 amino acids. Trimming cost V 7 bases and J 4 bases, with 10 bases left between them. The V gene's germline CDR1 is LNHDA and CDR2 SQIVND (reference sequence). CDR3 DNA sequence: TGTGCCAGTACCATGGACACCACCGGGGAGCTGTTTTTT. Its translation: CASTMDTTGELFF.

The chain joins TRBV30 to TRBJ1-1; 7 bases are shared with TRBD1. CDR3 length: 13 residues. Looked up from germline, CDR1 is GTSNPN and CDR2 is SVGIG (reference sequence). V gave up 3 bases and J gave up 7 bases; unmatched junction bases: 8. DNA of the CDR3: TGTGCCTGGAGACGACAGGGTGGGGTTGAAGCTTTCTTT. The encoded protein is CAWRRQGGVEAFF.

The V call is TRBV7-7, the J call TRBJ2-2; 8 bases map to TRBD1. CDR1 and CDR2 from the germline V gene are SSHAT and FNYEAQ (reference sequence). The length of the CDR3 is 16 residues. V gave up 1 base and J gave up 2 bases; unmatched junction bases: 3. This CDR3 is CASSLETGANTGELFF. CDR3 coding DNA: TGTGCCAGCAGCTTAGAGACAGGGGCCAACACCGGGGAGCTGTTTTTT.

This chain uses TRBV7-6 with TRBJ2-3; D is uncertain. Germline V lookup: CDR1 SGHVS, CDR2 FNYEAQ. Trimming cost V 5 bases and J 2 bases, with 14 bases left between them. The CDR3 is 15 amino acids. The CDR3 bases are TGTGCCAGCAGCCCCACCCCGGGTGACACAGATACGCAGTATTTT. Its translation is CASSPTPGDTDTQYF.

The CDR3 DNA is TGTGCCAGCAGACTCGGGGGGGGACGTGAAAAACTGTTTTTT. This sequence encodes CASRLGGGREKLFF. The gene calls are TRBV6-5 and TRBJ1-4; the D gene is possibly TRBD1 (5 bases). This CDR3 comprises 14 residues. Germline V lookup: CDR1 MNHEY, CDR2 SVGAGI. Trimming cost V 6 bases and J 7 bases, with 15 bases left between them.

The chain employs TRBV10-3 and TRBJ2-5; D unclear. The CDR3 covers 14 residues. The V gene lost 0 bases and the J gene lost 9 bases, with 14 bases spanning the gap. Germline V gene sequence: CDR1 ENHRY, CDR2 SYGVKD. CDR3 sequence reads: CAISESGPHLAQYF. CDR3 DNA: TGTGCCATCAGTGAGTCTGGGCCCCATTTGGCCCAGTACTTC.

The chain joins TRBV4-1 to TRBJ2-5; D is possibly TRBD1 (5 bases). This CDR3 spans 15 amino acids. CDR1 is MGHRA, CDR2 YSYEKL, per germline. Trimming took 4 bases from V and 2 from J, leaving 14 bases between them. The DNA for the CDR3 is TGCGCCAGCAGCCCAAAGGGCGACAGTCAAGAGACCCAGTACTTC. Translating it yields CASSPKGDSQETQYF.

The CDR3 is CASSQDVGTAQYF. In DNA, the CDR3 is TGTGCCAGCAGCCAAGATGTGGGGACAGCGCAGTACTTC. V and J are TRBV3-1 (or the pseudogene TRBV3-2) and TRBJ2-7; 7 nucleotides line up with TRBD1. The V segment lost 0 bases and the J segment 9 bases; nucleotides outside the gene matches: 5. The V gene's germline CDR1 is LGHDT and CDR2 YNNKEL (reference sequence). The length of the CDR3 is 13 residues.

The V and J genes are TRBV28 and TRBJ1-1; D gene uncertain. Trimming pared 7 bases from V and 1 base from J, leaving 10 bases between. Germline assignment: CDR1 MDHEN and CDR2 SYDVKM. The CDR3 covers 13 residues. DNA for the CDR3: TGTGCCAGCATCCCGGACTGGAACACTGAAGCTTTCTTT. Its translation: CASIPDWNTEAFF.

The rearrangement links TRBV3-1 (or the pseudogene TRBV3-2) to TRBJ2-1; TRBD2 matches 15 bases. With V trimmed by 2 bases and J by 4 bases, 9 bases remained unmatched. Germline assignment: CDR1 LGHDT and CDR2 YNNKEL (reference sequence). This CDR3 has 19 residues. CDR3 amino acids: CASSQTPGLAGGNYNEQFF. For the CDR3, the DNA is TGTGCCAGCAGCCAAACTCCGGGACTAGCGGGGGGAAATTACAATGAGCAGTTCTTC.

V usage is TRBV28 and J usage is TRBJ1-2, with 8 bases fitting TRBD1. J lost 0 bases, V lost 6 bases, and 12 bases had no gene match. The CDR3 is 17 amino acids. The germline V gene encodes CDR1 MDHEN and CDR2 SYDVKM. The chain's CDR3 is CASRYRDRSLANYGYTF. The CDR3 bases are TGTGCCAGCAGGTACCGGGACAGGAGCCTAGCTAACTATGGCTACACCTTC.

The chain combines TRBV28 with TRBJ1-6; TRBD1 matches 7 bases. This CDR3 has 15 residues. V dropped 5 bases and J dropped 2; count of bases not matched to a gene: 3. Germline CDR1 MDHEN, CDR2 SYDVKM. CDR3 region: CASSIGQAYNSPLHF. The DNA for the CDR3 is TGTGCCAGCAGTATAGGACAGGCCTATAATTCACCCCTCCACTTT. Full variable domain (missing parts from reference TRBV28 and TRBJ1-6): DVKVTQSSRYLVKRTGEKVFLECVQDMDHENMFWYRQDPGLGLRLIYFSYDVKMKEKGDIPEGYSVSREKKERFSLILESASTNQTSMYLCASSIGQAYNSPLHFGNGTRLTVT.

The chain combines TRBV11-3 with TRBJ1-1; 10 positions agree with TRBD1. Germline loops: CDR1 SGHNT, CDR2 YENEEA. The V segment lost 5 bases and the J segment 0 bases; nucleotides outside the gene matches: 6. The CDR3 has 16 amino acids. This CDR3 reads CASSPGTGEVNTEAFF. The CDR3 DNA is TGTGCCAGCAGCCCCGGGACAGGGGAAGTGAACACTGAAGCTTTCTTT.